The T cell receptor (beta chain) under discussion was sequenced for a study of blood T cell repertoires in COVID-19. Study background: T cells, B-cell-depleted T cells, or PBMCs supplied cDNA or gDNA.

From germline, CDR1 is SGHRS and CDR2 YFSETQ. Germline trimming cut 5 bases from V and 6 bases from J; bases unmatched to any gene: 9. This CDR3 has 15 residues. In the original analysis: The assay estimated nucleated cells by amplifying reference gene primers. This table comes from immunoSEQ multiplex PCR, and its TCRdb copy is limited to in-frame clones, with some not included. The DNA gave D and trimming, while V, J and clone size come from that table. The sample consists of some 270,000 clones, approximately 81% of them appearing once. A PCR-confirmed or clinician-diagnosed COVID-19 case had contacted exposed participants within 2 weeks of entry.

This sequence joins TRBV5-1 and TRBJ2-3; 10 bases match TRBD1. The material sequenced was PBMCs or T cells enriched from blood (not recorded which). The source is a woman between 45 and 60 years old who had been exposed to COVID-19. The CDR3 DNA reads TGCGCCAGCAGTCTACTCGGACAGGGGGTCGATACGCAGTATTTT. Translating gives CASSLLGQGVDTQYF.